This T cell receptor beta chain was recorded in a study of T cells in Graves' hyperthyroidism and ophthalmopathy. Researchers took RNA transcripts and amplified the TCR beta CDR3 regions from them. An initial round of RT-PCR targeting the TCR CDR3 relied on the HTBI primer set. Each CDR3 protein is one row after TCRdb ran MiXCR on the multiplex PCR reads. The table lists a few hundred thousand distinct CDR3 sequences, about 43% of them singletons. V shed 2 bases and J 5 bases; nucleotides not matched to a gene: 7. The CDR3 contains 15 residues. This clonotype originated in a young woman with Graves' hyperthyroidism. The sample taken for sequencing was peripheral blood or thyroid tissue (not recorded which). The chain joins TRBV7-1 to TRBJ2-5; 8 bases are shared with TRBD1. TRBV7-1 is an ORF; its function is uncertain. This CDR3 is CASSSNPRDRETQYF. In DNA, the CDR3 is TGTGCCAGCAGCTCAAATCCCCGGGACAGGGAGACCCAGTACTTC.